The rows below give T cell receptor beta chains drawn from one sample of a study of neurological immune-mediated disorders. TCRdb re-derived calls from the 5' RACE reads in MiXCR, one entry per CDR3 protein. Of fewer than 85,000 distinct CDR3 sequences in the sample, 4.8% are singletons; the top ten hold 2% to 2.5%. The sequencing sample was made of PBMCs. These receptors were taken from a woman aged 65 to 85 with multiple sclerosis. CDR3s include the opening cysteine and the closing phenylalanine or tryptophan. Each record gives: D gene, J gene, V gene, clone size, CDR3 protein, CDR3 DNA. The D gene is left open where the match is weak. Expanded clones get a size class; other rows say once, few or many, or leave the size out.

d_gene: .; j_gene: TRBJ2-3; v_gene: TRBV18; abundance: .; CDR3aa: CASSPRKVSADTQYF; CDR3nt: TGTGCCAGCTCACCAAGGAAGGTATCGGCAGATACGCAGTATTTT
d_gene: .; j_gene: TRBJ2-6; v_gene: TRBV7-9; abundance: many; CDR3aa: CASSLAGANVLTF; CDR3nt: TGTGCCAGCAGCTTAGCTGGGGCCAACGTCCTGACTTTC
d_gene: TRBD2; j_gene: TRBJ2-1; v_gene: TRBV3-1; abundance: many; CDR3aa: CASSRSGTTYYNEQFF; CDR3nt: TGTGCCAGCAGCCGTTCCGGGACTACGTACTACAATGAGCAGTTCTTC
d_gene: TRBD1; j_gene: TRBJ2-3; v_gene: TRBV7-2; abundance: many; CDR3aa: CASSPRTGGADTQYF; CDR3nt: TGTGCCAGCAGCCCCCGGACAGGGGGAGCAGATACGCAGTATTTT
d_gene: .; j_gene: TRBJ1-1; v_gene: TRBV7-2; abundance: .; CDR3aa: CASSWEPNTEAFF; CDR3nt: TGTGCCAGCAGCTGGGAGCCGAACACTGAAGCTTTCTTT
d_gene: TRBD1; j_gene: TRBJ2-5; v_gene: TRBV20-1; abundance: many; CDR3aa: CSASRQGKVETQYF; CDR3nt: TGCAGTGCTTCCAGACAGGGAAAAGTAGAGACCCAGTACTTC
d_gene: .; j_gene: TRBJ2-7; v_gene: TRBV20-1; abundance: .; CDR3aa: CSARWRGNSYEQYF; CDR3nt: TGCAGTGCTAGATGGCGCGGGAACTCCTACGAGCAGTACTTC
d_gene: .; j_gene: TRBJ1-4; v_gene: TRBV27; abundance: many; CDR3aa: CASSLYPGHEKLFF; CDR3nt: TGTGCCAGCAGTTTGTACCCGGGACATGAAAAACTGTTTTTT
d_gene: TRBD1; j_gene: TRBJ2-4; v_gene: TRBV18; abundance: .; CDR3aa: CASSQTGDIQYF; CDR3nt: TGTGCCAGCTCGCAAACAGGGGACATTCAGTACTTC
d_gene: TRBD2; j_gene: TRBJ2-7; v_gene: TRBV5-1; abundance: many; CDR3aa: CASSLVGEGYEQYF; CDR3nt: TGCGCCAGCAGCTTGGTAGGGGAGGGCTACGAGCAGTACTTC
d_gene: .; j_gene: TRBJ2-3; v_gene: TRBV19; abundance: many; CDR3aa: CATRGEFTDTQYF; CDR3nt: TGTGCCACCAGGGGGGAATTCACAGATACGCAGTATTTT
d_gene: TRBD2; j_gene: TRBJ2-1; v_gene: TRBV20-1; abundance: few; CDR3aa: CSARDHQRGASPYNEQFF; CDR3nt: TGCAGTGCTAGAGACCATCAGCGGGGGGCAAGCCCCTACAATGAGCAGTTCTTC
d_gene: TRBD1; j_gene: TRBJ2-2; v_gene: TRBV6-5; abundance: many; CDR3aa: CASSWGQTGELFF; CDR3nt: TGTGCCAGCAGTTGGGGACAGACCGGGGAGCTGTTTTTT
d_gene: .; j_gene: TRBJ1-5; v_gene: TRBV7-9; abundance: many; CDR3aa: CASSFGDNQPQHF; CDR3nt: TGTGCCAGCAGCTTTGGCGACAATCAGCCCCAGCATTTT
d_gene: .; j_gene: TRBJ1-5; v_gene: TRBV20-1; abundance: many; CDR3aa: CSARDREGVSSNQPQHF; CDR3nt: TGCAGTGCTAGAGATCGCGAGGGGGTTAGTAGCAATCAGCCCCAGCATTTT
d_gene: .; j_gene: TRBJ2-2; v_gene: TRBV9; abundance: .; CDR3aa: CASSVGDVLRNTGELFF; CDR3nt: TGTGCCAGCAGCGTTGGGGACGTGTTGCGGAACACCGGGGAGCTGTTTTTT
d_gene: .; j_gene: TRBJ1-5; v_gene: TRBV20-1; abundance: many; CDR3aa: CSARGQWSNQPQHF; CDR3nt: TGCAGTGCTAGAGGACAGTGGAGCAATCAGCCCCAGCATTTT